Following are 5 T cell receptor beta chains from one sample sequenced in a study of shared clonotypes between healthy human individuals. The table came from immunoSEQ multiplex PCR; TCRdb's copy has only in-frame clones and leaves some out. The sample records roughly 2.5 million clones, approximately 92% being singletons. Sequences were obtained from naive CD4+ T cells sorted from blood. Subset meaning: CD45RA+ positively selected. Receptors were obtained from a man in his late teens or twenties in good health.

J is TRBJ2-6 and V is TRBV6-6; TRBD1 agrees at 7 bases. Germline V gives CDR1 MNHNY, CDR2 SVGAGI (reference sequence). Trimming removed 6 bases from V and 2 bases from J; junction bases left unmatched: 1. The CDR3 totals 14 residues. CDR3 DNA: TGTGCCAGCAGGACAGGGACTGGGGCCAACGTCCTGACTTTC. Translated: CASRTGTGANVLTF.

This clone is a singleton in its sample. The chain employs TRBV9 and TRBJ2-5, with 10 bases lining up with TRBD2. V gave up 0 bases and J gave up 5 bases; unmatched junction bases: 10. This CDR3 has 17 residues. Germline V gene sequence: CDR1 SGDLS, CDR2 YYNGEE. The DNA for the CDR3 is TGTGCCAGCAGCGTAGATAGCGGGAGGATTTCAACGGAGACCCAGTACTTC. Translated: CASSVDSGRISTETQYF.

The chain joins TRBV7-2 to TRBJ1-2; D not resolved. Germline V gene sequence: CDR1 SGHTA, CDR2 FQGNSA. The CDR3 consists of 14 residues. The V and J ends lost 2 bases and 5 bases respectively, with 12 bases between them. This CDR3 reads CASSLTYTEYGYTF. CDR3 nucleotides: TGTGCCAGCAGCTTAACTTATACTGAGTATGGCTACACCTTC. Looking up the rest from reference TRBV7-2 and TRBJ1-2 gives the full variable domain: GAGVSQSPSNKVTEKGKDVELRCDPISGHTALYWYRQSLGQGLEFLIYFQGNSAPDKSGLPSDRFSAERTGGSVSTLTIQRTQQEDSAVYLCASSLTYTEYGYTFGSGTRLTVV.

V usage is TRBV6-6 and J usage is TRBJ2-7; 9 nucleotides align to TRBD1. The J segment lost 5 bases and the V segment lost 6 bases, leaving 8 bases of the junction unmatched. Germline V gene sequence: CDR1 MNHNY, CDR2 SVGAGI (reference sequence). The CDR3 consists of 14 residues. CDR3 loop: CASRNGQGYNEQYF. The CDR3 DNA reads TGTGCCAGCAGAAACGGACAGGGGTACAACGAGCAGTACTTC.

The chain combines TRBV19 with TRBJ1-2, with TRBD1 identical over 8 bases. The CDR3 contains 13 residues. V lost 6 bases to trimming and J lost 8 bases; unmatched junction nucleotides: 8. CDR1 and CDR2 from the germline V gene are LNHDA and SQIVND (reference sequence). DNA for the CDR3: TGTGCCAGTAGGGGACAGGTCCGTGGGGGCTACACCTTC. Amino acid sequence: CASRGQVRGGYTF.